Below, 16 T cell receptor beta chains from the same sample are listed, as sequenced in a study of T cell changes during pregnancy in multiple sclerosis. Profiled with immunoSEQ multiplex PCR; TCRdb holds only in-frame clones, not every one. The profile shows about 59,000 clones, around 93% of them singletons. Sequences were derived from CD4+ T cells from peripheral blood mononuclear cells, sampled before pregnancy. The source is a female donor with multiple sclerosis, enrolled in a pregnancy study.

For the CDR3, the DNA is TGTGCCAGCTCACGTATGACTGGGCAGGGCTTCACTGAAGCTTTCTTT. Residues: CASSRMTGQGFTEAFF. This rearrangement joins TRBV18 to TRBJ1-1, with D possibly being TRBD1 (5 bases). The germline gives CDR1 KGHSH, CDR2 LQKENI. With 4 bases removed from V and 4 bases from J, the gap between germline ends came to 19 bases. This CDR3 has 16 residues.

This sequence joins TRBV5-4 and TRBJ1-1, with TRBD1 matching over 7 bases. This CDR3 has 14 residues. J was trimmed by 5 bases and V by 5 bases; bases with no gene match: 9. Germline CDR1 and CDR2: SGHNT and YYREEE (reference sequence). The CDR3 sequence: CASSPWTGTTEAFF. CDR3 sequence (DNA): TGTGCCAGCAGTCCTTGGACAGGAACGACTGAAGCTTTCTTT.

This chain uses TRBV27 with TRBJ2-7, with D perhaps matching TRBD2 (8 bases). Germline lookup yields CDR1 MNHEY and CDR2 SMNVEV (reference sequence). The CDR3 loop spans 13 amino acids. The CDR3 sequence: CVCGGTALGEQYF. CDR3 bases: TGTGTCTGCGGGGGGACAGCCCTCGGGGAGCAGTACTTC.

The chain links TRBV6-6 to TRBJ1-3, with D unclear. There are 11 residues in the CDR3. Trimming stripped 5 bases from V and 8 bases from J, with 7 bases between. The germline V gene encodes CDR1 MNHNY and CDR2 SVGAGI (reference sequence). The CDR3 sequence is CASSAMDTIYF. The CDR3 DNA is TGTGCCAGCAGTGCGATGGACACCATATATTTT.

The chain uses TRBV6-6 and TRBJ2-1, with 12 bases identical to TRBD2. The CDR3 totals 15 residues. Trimming at V came to 5 bases and at J to 6 bases, leaving 5 bases not matched to a gene. Germline CDR1 and CDR2: MNHNY and SVGAGI (reference sequence). The CDR3 region has the DNA TGTGCCAGCAGTGCCGGGACTAGCGGGCTCAATGAGCAGTTCTTC. Amino acid sequence: CASSAGTSGLNEQFF.

The genes are TRBV2 and TRBJ1-2; 8 positions agree with TRBD1. In germline, CDR1 is SNHLY, CDR2 FYNNEI. This CDR3 is 15 amino acids long. The junction had 8 bases not matched to a gene; V was cut back by 4 bases and J by 4 bases. The CDR3 spells CASSGLPGGGYGYTF. The CDR3 nucleotides are TGTGCCAGCAGTGGGCTTCCAGGGGGCGGCTATGGCTACACCTTC. Full variable domain (outside the CDR3, taken from reference TRBV2 and TRBJ1-2): EPEVTQTPSHQVTQMGQEVILRCVPISNHLYFYWYRQILGQKVEFLVSFYNNEISEKSEIFDDQFSVERPDGSNFTLKIRSTKLEDSAMYFCASSGLPGGGYGYTFGSGTRLTVV.

The chain recombines TRBV18 with TRBJ2-1; 7 bases map to TRBD2. V was pared by 2 bases and J by 5 bases, with 6 bases of the junction left unmatched. Per the germline V gene, CDR1 is KGHSH and CDR2 is LQKENI. The CDR3 spans 15 residues. CDR3 region: CASSPGEGLNNEQFF. The DNA of the CDR3 is TGTGCCAGCTCACCAGGGGAGGGCCTGAACAATGAGCAGTTCTTC.

Details on this clone: Likely a read error: the CDR3 ends without its conserved phenylalanine or tryptophan. Because the CDR3's place on the DNA is in doubt, the DNA is left out and the CDR3 is given as listed by TCRdb. CDR3 residues: CASSLAGGL. The rearrangement uses TRBV7-9 and TRBJ1-2. The CDR3 is 9 residues long, ends included. Germline values: CDR1 SEHNR, CDR2 FQNEAQ (reference sequence).

The chain recombines TRBV10-3 with TRBJ2-5, with D possibly matching TRBD2 (6 bases). This CDR3 spans 14 amino acids. V lost 4 bases to trimming and J lost 1 base, with 10 bases between them. Germline values: CDR1 ENHRY, CDR2 SYGVKD. The CDR3 here is CAISASGGQETQYF. CDR3 DNA sequence: TGTGCCATCAGTGCCTCCGGGGGCCAAGAGACCCAGTACTTC.

This chain uses TRBV19 with TRBJ1-5; D is unresolved. In germline, CDR1 is LNHDA, CDR2 SQIVND (reference sequence). This CDR3 is built from 18 residues. V dropped 5 bases and J dropped 0 bases, with 20 bases sitting between them. As DNA, the CDR3 is TGTGCCAGTAGTCTCTTAACCGGGAGAGGAAGTAGCAATCAGCCCCAGCATTTT. It specifies CASSLLTGRGSSNQPQHF. Complete variable domain (other parts from reference TRBV19 and TRBJ1-5): DGGITQSPKYLFRKEGQNVTLSCEQNLNHDAMYWYRQDPGQGLRLIYYSQIVNDFQKGDIAEGYSVSREKKESFPLTVTSAQKNPTAFYLCASSLLTGRGSSNQPQHFGDGTRLSIL.

This clone has only one observation. This chain uses TRBV12-5 with TRBJ2-1; TRBD2 is a possible D gene (6 bases). This CDR3 spans 15 amino acids. V lost 5 bases to trimming and J lost 5 bases, with 16 bases between them. The germline gives CDR1 LGHNT, CDR2 FRNRAP. The CDR3 protein is CASGPEGLINNEQFF. The CDR3 region has the DNA TGTGCTAGTGGTCCGGAGGGCCTTATCAACAATGAGCAGTTCTTC.

This clone was detected only once. The CDR3 region is CASSVGPSGNLYEQYF. CDR3 bases: TGTGCCAGCAGCGTAGGGCCTTCAGGTAACCTCTACGAGCAGTACTTC. The V and J genes are TRBV9 and TRBJ2-7; the D is unclear. This CDR3 has 16 residues. In germline, CDR1 is SGDLS, CDR2 YYNGEE. Trimming took 0 bases from V and 3 from J, leaving 16 bases between them.

V is TRBV27 and J is TRBJ1-3; D is uncertain. CDR3 length: 13 amino acids. V was trimmed by 2 bases and J by 4 bases, leaving 6 bases between them. Germline assignment: CDR1 MNHEY and CDR2 SMNVEV (reference sequence). The CDR3 region is CASSLIGGNTIYF. The CDR3 bases are TGTGCCAGCAGTTTAATCGGGGGAAACACCATATATTTT.

For the CDR3, the DNA is TGCACCAGCAGCCAGATGCCCGGGCTAACCGGCGGGACTAGCGCTTACGAGCAGTACTTC. Amino acids: CTSSQMPGLTGGTSAYEQYF. The chain recombines TRBV1 with TRBJ2-7; TRBD2 is the table's D call and was not checked against the DNA. TRBV1 is deemed a pseudogene. The CDR3 is 20 amino acids.

The V call is TRBV30, the J call TRBJ1-2; maybe TRBD1 (6 bases). The CDR3 covers 15 residues. The V end lost 7 bases, the J end lost 4 bases, and 22 bases lay between the germline ends. From germline, CDR1 is GTSNPN and CDR2 SVGIG (reference sequence). The CDR3 protein is CASTVGTPNPYGYTF. The CDR3 DNA is TGTGCCTCCACCGTCGGGACACCAAACCCCTATGGCTACACCTTC.

The V gene is TRBV9, the J gene TRBJ2-1; 11 bases line up with TRBD1. The germline V gene has CDR1 SGDLS and CDR2 YYNGEE. This CDR3 has 15 residues. After removal of 1 base from V and 9 bases from J, the junction contained 6 bases not matched to a gene. CDR3 region: CASSVLDRGHGEQFF. CDR3 coding DNA: TGTGCCAGCAGCGTACTGGACAGGGGGCACGGTGAGCAGTTCTTC.